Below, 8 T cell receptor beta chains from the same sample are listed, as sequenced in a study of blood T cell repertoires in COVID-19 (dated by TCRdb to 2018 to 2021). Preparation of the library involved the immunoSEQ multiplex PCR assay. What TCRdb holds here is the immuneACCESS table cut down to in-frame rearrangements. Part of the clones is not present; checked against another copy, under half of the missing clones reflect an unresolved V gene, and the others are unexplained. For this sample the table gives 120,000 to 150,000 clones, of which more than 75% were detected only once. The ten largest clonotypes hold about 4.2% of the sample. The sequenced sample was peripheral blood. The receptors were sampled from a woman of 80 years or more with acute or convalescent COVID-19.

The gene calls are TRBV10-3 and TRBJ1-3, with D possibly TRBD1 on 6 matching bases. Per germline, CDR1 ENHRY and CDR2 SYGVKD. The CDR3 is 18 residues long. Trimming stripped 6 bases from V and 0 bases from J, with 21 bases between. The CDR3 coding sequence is TGTGCCATCAGGGTGGGAAGCATGGACAGTCCCTCTGGAAACACCATATATTTT. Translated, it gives CAIRVGSMDSPSGNTIYF.

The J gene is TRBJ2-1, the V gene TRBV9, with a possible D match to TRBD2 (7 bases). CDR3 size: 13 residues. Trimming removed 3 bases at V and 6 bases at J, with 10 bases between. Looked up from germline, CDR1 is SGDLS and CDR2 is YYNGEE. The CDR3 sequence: CASSARGGNEQFF. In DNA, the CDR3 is TGTGCCAGCAGCGCTAGGGGGGGCAATGAGCAGTTCTTC.

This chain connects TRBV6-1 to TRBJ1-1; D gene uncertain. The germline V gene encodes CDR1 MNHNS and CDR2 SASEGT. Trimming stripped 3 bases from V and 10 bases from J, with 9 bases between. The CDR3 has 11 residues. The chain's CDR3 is CASSEGMVAFF. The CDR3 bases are TGTGCCAGCAGTGAGGGCATGGTAGCTTTCTTT.

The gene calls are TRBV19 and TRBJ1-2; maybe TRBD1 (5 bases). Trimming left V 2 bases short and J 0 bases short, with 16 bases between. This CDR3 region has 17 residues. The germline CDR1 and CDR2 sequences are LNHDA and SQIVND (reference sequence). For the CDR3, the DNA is TGTGCCAGTAGTATAATATTGCTCCGGGACTCTAACTATGGCTACACCTTC. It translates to CASSIILLRDSNYGYTF.

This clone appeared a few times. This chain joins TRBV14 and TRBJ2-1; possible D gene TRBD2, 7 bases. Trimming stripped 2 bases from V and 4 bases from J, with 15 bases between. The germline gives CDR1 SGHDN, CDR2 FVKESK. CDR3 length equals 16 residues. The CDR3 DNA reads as TGTGCCAGCAGCCAACTGGGGGGGGCCGAGTACAATGAGCAGTTCTTC. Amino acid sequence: CASSQLGGAEYNEQFF.

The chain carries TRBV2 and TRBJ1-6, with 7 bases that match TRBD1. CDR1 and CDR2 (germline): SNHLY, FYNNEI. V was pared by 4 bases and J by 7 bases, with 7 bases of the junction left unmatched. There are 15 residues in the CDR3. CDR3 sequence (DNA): TGTGCCAGCAGTGCACGGACAGGTCGAAATTCACCCCTCCACTTT. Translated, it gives CASSARTGRNSPLHF.

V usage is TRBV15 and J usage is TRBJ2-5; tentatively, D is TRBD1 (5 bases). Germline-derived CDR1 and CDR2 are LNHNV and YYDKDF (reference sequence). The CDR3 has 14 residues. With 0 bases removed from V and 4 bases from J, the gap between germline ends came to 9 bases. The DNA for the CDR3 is TGTGCCACCAGCAGAGAACAAACAGGAGAGACCCAGTACTTC. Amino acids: CATSREQTGETQYF.

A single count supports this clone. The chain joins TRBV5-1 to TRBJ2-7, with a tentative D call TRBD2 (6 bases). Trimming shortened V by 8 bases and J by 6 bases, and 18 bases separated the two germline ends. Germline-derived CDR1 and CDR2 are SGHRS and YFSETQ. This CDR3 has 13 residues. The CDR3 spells CASRQGGVSEQYF. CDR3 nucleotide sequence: TGCGCCAGTCGGCAGGGAGGAGTCTCCGAGCAGTACTTC.